These 25 T cell receptor beta chains were sequenced from one sample in a study of cytomegalovirus exposure and HLA in healthy donors (TCRdb year 2017). To prepare the library, the immunoSEQ multiplex PCR assay was applied. A mixture of 60 forward primers for TCR Vbeta segments and 13 reverse primers for TCR Jbeta segments was used in the multiplex PCR. The table was pulled from immuneACCESS by TCRdb, which kept in-frame rearrangements only. Such tables lose some clones; where checked, under half of the loss comes from unresolved V genes, and the rest has no known cause. Recorded for this sample are 130,000 or so clones; roughly 84% of them occurred a single time. Of the sample, approximately 3% falls within the top ten clones. Sequencing was performed on PBMCs. All receptors derive from a woman between 18 and 29 years old in good health and CMV-seropositive.

The chain uses TRBV7-9 and TRBJ2-1; 10 bases map to TRBD1. V was clipped by 4 bases and J by 7 bases; unmatched bases: 7. In germline, CDR1 is SEHNR, CDR2 FQNEAQ (reference sequence). The CDR3 length is 15 residues. The CDR3 DNA sequence: TGTGCCAGCAGCTACGACAGGGGGCGCGAGAATGAGCAGTTCTTC. Translating gives CASSYDRGRENEQFF.

This chain joins TRBV2 and TRBJ2-1; D unclear. This CDR3 spans 14 amino acids. V was clipped by 1 base and J by 4 bases, with 8 bases between them. Germline V CDR1 and CDR2: SNHLY, FYNNEI. CDR3 DNA: TGTGCCAGCAGTGAAGGCGGATCTTACAATGAGCAGTTCTTC. Translating gives CASSEGGSYNEQFF. Drawing the rest from reference TRBV2 and TRBJ2-1, the complete variable domain is EPEVTQTPSHQVTQMGQEVILRCVPISNHLYFYWYRQILGQKVEFLVSFYNNEISEKSEIFDDQFSVERPDGSNFTLKIRSTKLEDSAMYFCASSEGGSYNEQFFGPGTRLTVL.

This clone came up a few times. In DNA, the CDR3 is TGCGCCAGCAGCTTGGCCGGGGGAACGAACACTGAAGCTTTCTTT. It translates to CASSLAGGTNTEAFF. The chain has TRBV5-1 and TRBJ1-1, with D tentatively TRBD1 (5 bases). With 0 bases removed from V and 1 base from J, the gap between germline ends came to 10 bases. This CDR3 has 15 residues. Germline-derived CDR1 and CDR2 are SGHRS and YFSETQ.

This clone was seen a single time. This chain links TRBV5-6 with TRBJ1-2, with D unresolved. From germline, CDR1 is SGHDT and CDR2 YYEEEE. Trimming left V 3 bases short and J 0 bases short, with 12 bases between. The CDR3 is 15 amino acids. CDR3 nucleotide sequence: TGTGCCAGCAGCTCCCCGGTCCTAGCTAACTATGGCTACACCTTC. Its protein product is CASSSPVLANYGYTF.

This chain links TRBV5-1 with TRBJ2-7; D is perhaps TRBD1 (6 bases). The CDR3 is 13 amino acids. Trimming took off 0 bases at V and 5 bases at J, with 9 bases between the two ends. Germline values: CDR1 SGHRS, CDR2 YFSETQ. CDR3 protein: CASSLDRVHEQYF. Here the CDR3 DNA reads TGCGCCAGCAGCTTGGACAGGGTCCACGAGCAGTACTTC.

This clone was counted only a few times. The gene calls are TRBV7-9 and TRBJ2-1; tentatively, D is TRBD2 (6 bases). The CDR3 has 13 amino acids. Germline V gives CDR1 SEHNR, CDR2 FQNEAQ (reference sequence). Trimming removed 5 bases from V and 8 bases from J, with 13 bases in between. This CDR3 is CASSPPGGYEQFF. DNA for the CDR3: TGTGCCAGCAGCCCGCCCGGGGGATATGAGCAGTTCTTC.

The chain has TRBV5-6 and TRBJ2-7, with TRBD1 identical over 9 bases. V shed 3 bases, J shed 7 bases, and the junction held 8 bases outside the gene matches. The germline gives CDR1 SGHDT, CDR2 YYEEEE. This CDR3 has 14 residues. CDR3: CASSSVQGAEEQYF. As DNA, the CDR3 is TGTGCCAGCAGCTCTGTACAGGGGGCGGAAGAGCAGTACTTC.

This sequence joins TRBV6-7 and TRBJ1-1; 7 bases are a match to TRBD1. TRBV6-7 is identified as an open reading frame with a role that is uncertain. Trimming took 4 bases from V and 1 from J; bases not matched to a gene: 9. There are 16 residues in the CDR3. In DNA, the CDR3 is TGTGCCAGCAGTTCCTACAGGGGAAGCTGGAACACTGAAGCTTTCTTT. As protein: CASSSYRGSWNTEAFF.

The chain has TRBV10-3 and TRBJ2-2; TRBD2 aligns across 11 bases. With V trimmed by 7 bases and J by 3 bases, 4 bases remained unmatched. CDR3 length: 15 amino acids. The germline CDR1 and CDR2 sequences are ENHRY and SYGVKD. The CDR3 bases are TGTGCCATCACTGCGGGACTAGCGGACACCGGGGAGCTGTTTTTT. It codes for CAITAGLADTGELFF.

The CDR3 DNA reads TGTGCCAGCAGTTCACTTGGACCCATTCAGGGCTGTGGCTACACCTTC. Its protein product is CASSSLGPIQGCGYTF. The V call is TRBV28, the J call TRBJ1-2, with D possibly being TRBD1 (5 bases). CDR1 and CDR2 from the germline V gene are MDHEN and SYDVKM. V was trimmed by 4 bases and J by 7 bases, leaving 22 bases between them. The CDR3 contains 16 residues.

This chain uses TRBV4-1 with TRBJ2-5; 8 bases match TRBD2. Trimming removed 8 bases from V and 5 bases from J; junction bases left unmatched: 13. The CDR3 totals 15 residues. Germline V gene sequence: CDR1 MGHRA, CDR2 YSYEKL. The DNA for the CDR3 is TGCGCCAGCGGAGCCAGCGGGGGTCATGCGGAGACCCAGTACTTC. Translation: CASGASGGHAETQYF.

CDR3 coding DNA: TGTGCCACCAGAACAGACCGGGACAGGGACTATGGCTACACCTTC. Its protein is CATRTDRDRDYGYTF. The chain joins TRBV15 to TRBJ1-2; the match to TRBD1 covers 9 bases. This CDR3 comprises 15 residues. V trimming: 6 bases; J trimming: 3 bases; junction bases outside the gene matches: 8. Germline CDR1 and CDR2: LNHNV and YYDKDF (reference sequence).

The V call is TRBV5-6, the J call TRBJ2-4, with 7 bases matching TRBD1. The CDR3 has 13 amino acids. V was clipped by 0 bases and J by 7 bases; unmatched bases: 1. The germline V gene encodes CDR1 SGHDT and CDR2 YYEEEE. CDR3 in amino acids: CASSLDRGNIQYF. The DNA of the CDR3 is TGTGCCAGCAGCTTGGACAGGGGTAACATTCAGTACTTC. The complete variable domain, with remaining parts taken from reference TRBV5-6 and TRBJ2-4, reads DAGVTQSPTHLIKTRGQQVTLRCSPKSGHDTVSWYQQALGQGPQFIFQYYEEEERQRGNFPDRFSGHQFPNYSSELNVNALLLGDSALYLCASSLDRGNIQYFGAGTRLSVL.

The chain links TRBV7-6 to TRBJ2-5, with TRBD2 identical over 9 bases. J lost 3 bases, V lost 5 bases, and 13 bases had no gene match. CDR1 is SGHVS and CDR2 is FNYEAQ in the germline V gene. The CDR3 sequence is 17 residues long. The CDR3 protein is CASSVPSGAGLEETQYF. DNA of the CDR3: TGTGCCAGCAGCGTACCTAGCGGGGCTGGATTAGAAGAGACCCAGTACTTC. The full variable domain, in which reference TRBV7-6 and TRBJ2-5 provide the parts outside the CDR3, is GAGVSQSPRYKVTKRGQDVALRCDPISGHVSLYWYRQALGQGPEFLTYFNYEAQQDKSGLPNDRFSAERPEGSISTLTIQRTEQRDSAMYRCASSVPSGAGLEETQYFGPGTRLLVL.

This clone was seen just once. The chain recombines TRBV5-4 with TRBJ1-1; the D is unclear. Trimming cost V 2 bases and J 1 base, with 3 bases left between them. In germline, CDR1 is SGHNT, CDR2 YYREEE (reference sequence). This CDR3 is built from 12 residues. CDR3 region: CASSFRNTEAFF. The CDR3 DNA sequence: TGTGCCAGCAGCTTCCGGAACACTGAAGCTTTCTTT. The full variable domain, rest sourced from reference TRBV5-4 and TRBJ1-1, is ETGVTQSPTHLIKTRGQQVTLRCSSQSGHNTVSWYQQALGQGPQFIFQYYREEENGRGNFPPRFSGLQFPNYSSELNVNALELDDSALYLCASSFRNTEAFFGQGTRLTVV.

V is TRBV23-1 and J is TRBJ2-1, with D tentatively TRBD2 (5 bases). TRBV23-1 is annotated as an ORF whose role is uncertain. CDR3 length: 16 residues. V lost 0 bases, J lost 8 bases, and 17 bases lay in between. This CDR3 reads CASSQSSGEGHDEQFF. The CDR3 coding sequence is TGCGCCAGCAGTCAATCTTCCGGGGAAGGGCACGATGAGCAGTTCTTC.

This chain links TRBV25-1 with TRBJ1-2, with D maybe TRBD1 (5 bases). The germline V gene has CDR1 MGHDK and CDR2 SYGVNS. CDR3 length: 14 amino acids. The ends were cut back, 3 bases at V and 5 bases at J, with 13 bases in the middle. The CDR3 sequence is CASSDSAGPYGYTF. The CDR3 DNA sequence: TGTGCCAGCAGTGATTCAGCGGGGCCTTATGGCTACACCTTC.

The CDR3 bases are TGTGCCAGCAGTTGGGCAAGGGGTCAGGCCCCCTACGAGCAGTACTTC. Encoded protein: CASSWARGQAPYEQYF. This sequence joins TRBV6-5 and TRBJ2-5; D possibly corresponds to TRBD1 (5 bases). The J call may be mistaken, given a closer DNA end match to TRBJ2-7. This CDR3 region has 16 residues. Looked up from germline, CDR1 is MNHEY and CDR2 is SVGAGI.

This rearrangement joins TRBV7-6 to TRBJ2-5; D remains ambiguous. CDR3 length: 14 residues. Trimming stripped 1 base from V and 1 base from J, with 7 bases between. Germline V lookup: CDR1 SGHVS, CDR2 FNYEAQ. This CDR3 is CASSLEVSQETQYF. In DNA, the CDR3 is TGTGCCAGCAGCTTAGAAGTGAGCCAAGAGACCCAGTACTTC.

The chain couples TRBV6-1 to TRBJ2-1; TRBD1 matches 7 bases. V was pared by 3 bases and J by 5 bases, with 4 bases of the junction left unmatched. The CDR3 loop spans 14 amino acids. Germline CDR1 is MNHNS and CDR2 is SASEGT. The CDR3 region is CASSDWTGNNEQFF. CDR3 sequence (DNA): TGTGCCAGCAGTGATTGGACAGGCAACAATGAGCAGTTCTTC.

V and J are TRBV6-1 and TRBJ1-5, with 8 nucleotides matching TRBD1. Germline values: CDR1 MNHNS, CDR2 SASEGT. The CDR3 consists of 17 residues. After removal of 0 bases from V and 6 bases from J, the junction contained 10 bases not matched to a gene. The CDR3 coding sequence is TGTGCCAGCAGTGAAGCGCCGACAGGGGTTGTCGGTCAGCCCCAGCATTTT. Translation gives CASSEAPTGVVGQPQHF.

J is TRBJ2-3 and V is TRBV5-8; perhaps TRBD1 as D (5 bases). V was cut by 4 bases and J by 2 bases, with 14 bases left in between. Per the germline V gene, CDR1 is SGHTS and CDR2 is YDEGEE. The CDR3 consists of 15 residues. The CDR3 nucleotides read TGTGCCAGCAGCCCGATAGGGGCGGACACAGATACGCAGTATTTT. Residues: CASSPIGADTDTQYF.

The V call is TRBV18, the J call TRBJ2-1; perhaps TRBD1 as D (6 bases). Deletions cut 0 bases from V and 0 bases from J, with 12 bases between. Germline V gene sequence: CDR1 KGHSH, CDR2 LQKENI. This CDR3 spans 17 amino acids. The CDR3 DNA sequence: TGTGCCAGCTCACCACCATCACAGGGTTACTCCTACAATGAGCAGTTCTTC. This encodes CASSPPSQGYSYNEQFF.

This clone was observed a handful of times. CDR3 loop: CASSDFTSNEQFF. In DNA, the CDR3 is TGTGCCAGCAGTGATTTCACTAGCAATGAGCAGTTCTTC. The chain couples TRBV2 to TRBJ2-1; D perhaps matches TRBD2 (5 bases). The CDR3 spans 13 residues. The germline V gene has CDR1 SNHLY and CDR2 FYNNEI. With 3 bases removed from V and 6 bases from J, the gap between germline ends came to 9 bases.

This chain uses TRBV5-1 with TRBJ2-5; D is uncertain. Trimming removed 1 base at V and 3 bases at J, with 7 bases between. CDR1 and CDR2 (germline): SGHRS, YFSETQ. The CDR3 consists of 13 residues. CDR3 in DNA: TGCGCCAGCAGCTTGTATGAGAAAGAGACCCAGTACTTC. Protein: CASSLYEKETQYF.